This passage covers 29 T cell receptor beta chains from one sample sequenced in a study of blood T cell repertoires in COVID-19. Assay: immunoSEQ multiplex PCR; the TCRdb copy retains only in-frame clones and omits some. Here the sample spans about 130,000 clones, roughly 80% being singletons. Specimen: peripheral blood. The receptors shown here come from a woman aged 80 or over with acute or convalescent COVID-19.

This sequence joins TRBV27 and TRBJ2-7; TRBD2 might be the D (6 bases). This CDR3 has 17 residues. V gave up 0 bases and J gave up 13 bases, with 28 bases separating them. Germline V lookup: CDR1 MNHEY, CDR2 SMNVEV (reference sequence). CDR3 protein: CASSLSTFGGPSFVTYF. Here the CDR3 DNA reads TGTGCCAGCAGTTTATCGACGTTCGGGGGACCTTCGTTCGTCACCTACTTC.

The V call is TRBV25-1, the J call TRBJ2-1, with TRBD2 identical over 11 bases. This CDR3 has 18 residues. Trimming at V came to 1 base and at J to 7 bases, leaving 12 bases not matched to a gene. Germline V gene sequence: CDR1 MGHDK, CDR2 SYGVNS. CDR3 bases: TGTGCCAGCAGTGAATGGCCTAGCGGGGGGCCCACGGGGAATGAGCAGTTCTTC. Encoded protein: CASSEWPSGGPTGNEQFF.

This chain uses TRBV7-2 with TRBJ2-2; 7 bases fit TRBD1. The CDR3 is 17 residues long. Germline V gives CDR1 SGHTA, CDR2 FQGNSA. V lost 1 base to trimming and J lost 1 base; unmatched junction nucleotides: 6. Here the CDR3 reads CASSLDNRGMNTGELFF. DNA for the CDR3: TGTGCCAGCAGCTTAGACAACAGGGGAATGAACACCGGGGAGCTGTTTTTT.

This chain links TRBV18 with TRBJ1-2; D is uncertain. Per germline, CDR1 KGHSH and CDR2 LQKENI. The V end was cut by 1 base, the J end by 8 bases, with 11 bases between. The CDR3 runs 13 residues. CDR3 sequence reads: CASSPLDGVGYTF. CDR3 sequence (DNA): TGTGCCAGCTCACCACTGGACGGGGTAGGCTACACCTTC.

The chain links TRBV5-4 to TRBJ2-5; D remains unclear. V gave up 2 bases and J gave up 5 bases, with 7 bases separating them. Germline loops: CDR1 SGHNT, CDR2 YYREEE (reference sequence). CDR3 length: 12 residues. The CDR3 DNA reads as TGTGCCAGCAGCTTCGGTTGGGAGACCCAGTACTTC. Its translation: CASSFGWETQYF.

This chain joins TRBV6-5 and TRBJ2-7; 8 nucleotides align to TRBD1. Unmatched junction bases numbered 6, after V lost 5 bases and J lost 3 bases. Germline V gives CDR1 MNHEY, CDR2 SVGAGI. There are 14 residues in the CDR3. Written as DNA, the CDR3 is TGTGCCAGCAGTCGGACAGGGATAGGCTACGAGCAGTACTTC. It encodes CASSRTGIGYEQYF.

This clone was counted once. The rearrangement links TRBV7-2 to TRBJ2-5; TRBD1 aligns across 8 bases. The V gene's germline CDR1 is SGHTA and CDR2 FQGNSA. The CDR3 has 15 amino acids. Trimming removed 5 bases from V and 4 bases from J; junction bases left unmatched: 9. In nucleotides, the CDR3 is TGTGCCAGCAGCGAGACAGGGGAGAGAGGAGAGACCCAGTACTTC. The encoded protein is CASSETGERGETQYF.

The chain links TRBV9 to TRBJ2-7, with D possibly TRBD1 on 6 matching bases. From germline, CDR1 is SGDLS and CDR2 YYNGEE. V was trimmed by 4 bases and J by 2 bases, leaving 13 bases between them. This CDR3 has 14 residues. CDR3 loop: CASSPSDRTYEQYF. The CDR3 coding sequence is TGTGCCAGCAGCCCCTCAGACAGGACCTACGAGCAGTACTTC.

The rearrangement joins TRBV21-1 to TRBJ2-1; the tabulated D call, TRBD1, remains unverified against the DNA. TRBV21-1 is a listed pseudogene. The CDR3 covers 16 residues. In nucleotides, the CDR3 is TGTGCCAGCAGAAAAACAGGGCTTTCCTCCTACAATGAGCAGTTCTTC. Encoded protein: CASRKTGLSSYNEQFF.

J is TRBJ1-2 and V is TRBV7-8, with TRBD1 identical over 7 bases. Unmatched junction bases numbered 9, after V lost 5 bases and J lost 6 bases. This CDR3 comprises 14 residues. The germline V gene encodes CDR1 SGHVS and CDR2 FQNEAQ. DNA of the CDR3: TGTGCCAGCAGCCAAAAGACAGGGAAGGATGGCTACACCTTC. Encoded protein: CASSQKTGKDGYTF.

The CDR3 coding sequence is TGTGCCAGCAGTTCAGGGGTGAACAATGAAAAACTGTTTTTT. Amino acids: CASSSGVNNEKLFF. The rearrangement links TRBV6-5 to TRBJ1-4, with D perhaps matching TRBD1 (6 bases). Trimming pared 4 bases from V and 5 bases from J, leaving 11 bases between. Germline CDR1 MNHEY, CDR2 SVGAGI. The CDR3 is 14 amino acids.

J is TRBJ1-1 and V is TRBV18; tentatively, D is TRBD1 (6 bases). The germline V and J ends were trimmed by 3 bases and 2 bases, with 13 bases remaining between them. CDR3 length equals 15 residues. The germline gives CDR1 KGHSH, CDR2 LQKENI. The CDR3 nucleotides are TGTGCCAGCTCACCCACAGGGACGGGAAACACTGAAGCTTTCTTT. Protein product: CASSPTGTGNTEAFF.

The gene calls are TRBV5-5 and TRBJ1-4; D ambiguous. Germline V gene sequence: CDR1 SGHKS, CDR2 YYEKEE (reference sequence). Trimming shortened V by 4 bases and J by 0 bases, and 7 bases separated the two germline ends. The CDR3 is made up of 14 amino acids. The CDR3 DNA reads TGTGCCAGCAGCGTTCTTGCAACTAATGAAAAACTGTTTTTT. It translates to CASSVLATNEKLFF.

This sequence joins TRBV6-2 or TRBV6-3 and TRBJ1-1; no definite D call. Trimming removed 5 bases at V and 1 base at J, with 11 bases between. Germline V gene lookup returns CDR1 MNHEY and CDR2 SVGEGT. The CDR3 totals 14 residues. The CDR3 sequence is CASSLLLRNTEAFF. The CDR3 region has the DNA TGTGCCAGCAGTCTCCTACTGAGGAACACTGAAGCTTTCTTT.

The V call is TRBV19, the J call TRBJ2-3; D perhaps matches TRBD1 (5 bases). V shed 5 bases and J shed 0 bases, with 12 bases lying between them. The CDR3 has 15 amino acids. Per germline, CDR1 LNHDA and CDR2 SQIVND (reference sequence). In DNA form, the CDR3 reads TGTGCCAGTAGTGAAAGGGGTCTTAGCACAGATACGCAGTATTTT. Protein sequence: CASSERGLSTDTQYF. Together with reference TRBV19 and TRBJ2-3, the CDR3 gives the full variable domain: DGGITQSPKYLFRKEGQNVTLSCEQNLNHDAMYWYRQDPGQGLRLIYYSQIVNDFQKGDIAEGYSVSREKKESFPLTVTSAQKNPTAFYLCASSERGLSTDTQYFGPGTRLTVL.

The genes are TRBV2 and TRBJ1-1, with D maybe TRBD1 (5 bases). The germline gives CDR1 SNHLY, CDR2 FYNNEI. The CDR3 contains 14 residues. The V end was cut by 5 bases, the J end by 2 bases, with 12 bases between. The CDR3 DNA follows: TGTGCCAGCAGTCCGGACAACGGAAACACTGAAGCTTTCTTT. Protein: CASSPDNGNTEAFF. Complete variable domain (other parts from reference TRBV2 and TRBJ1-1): EPEVTQTPSHQVTQMGQEVILRCVPISNHLYFYWYRQILGQKVEFLVSFYNNEISEKSEIFDDQFSVERPDGSNFTLKIRSTKLEDSAMYFCASSPDNGNTEAFFGQGTRLTVV.

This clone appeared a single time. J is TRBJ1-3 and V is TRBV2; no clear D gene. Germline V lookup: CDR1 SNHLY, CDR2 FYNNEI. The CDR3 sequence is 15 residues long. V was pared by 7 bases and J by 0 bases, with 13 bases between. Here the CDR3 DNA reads TGTGCCAGCACCGAAATTCCCAGCTCTGGAAACACCATATATTTT. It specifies CASTEIPSSGNTIYF. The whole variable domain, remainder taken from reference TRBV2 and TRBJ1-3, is EPEVTQTPSHQVTQMGQEVILRCVPISNHLYFYWYRQILGQKVEFLVSFYNNEISEKSEIFDDQFSVERPDGSNFTLKIRSTKLEDSAMYFCASTEIPSSGNTIYFGEGSWLTVV.

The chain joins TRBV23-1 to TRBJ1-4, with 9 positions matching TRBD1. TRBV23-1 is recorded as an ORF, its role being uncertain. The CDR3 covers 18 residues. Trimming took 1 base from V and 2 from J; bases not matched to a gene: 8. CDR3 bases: TGCGCCAGCAGTCAATTAATCACAGGGGGCGCCACTAATGAAAAACTGTTTTTT. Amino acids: CASSQLITGGATNEKLFF.

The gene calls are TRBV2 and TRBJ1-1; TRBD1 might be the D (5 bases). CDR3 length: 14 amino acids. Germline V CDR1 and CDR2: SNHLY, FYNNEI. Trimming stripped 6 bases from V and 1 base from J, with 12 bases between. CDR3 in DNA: TGTGCCAGCAGGGCCCTGGGGGGGAACACTGAAGCTTTCTTT. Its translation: CASRALGGNTEAFF.

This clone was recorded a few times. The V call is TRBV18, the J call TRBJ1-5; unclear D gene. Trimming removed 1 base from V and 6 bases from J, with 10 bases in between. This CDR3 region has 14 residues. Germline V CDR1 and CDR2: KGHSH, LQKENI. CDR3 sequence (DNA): TGTGCCAGCTCACCACGACAAGGTAGTCAGCCCCAGCATTTT. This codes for CASSPRQGSQPQHF.

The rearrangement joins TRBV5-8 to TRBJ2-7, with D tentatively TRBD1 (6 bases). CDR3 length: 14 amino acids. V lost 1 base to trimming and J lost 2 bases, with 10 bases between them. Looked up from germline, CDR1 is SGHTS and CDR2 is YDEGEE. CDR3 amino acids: CASSLWTAAYEQYF. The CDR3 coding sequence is TGTGCCAGCAGCTTGTGGACAGCAGCCTACGAGCAGTACTTC.

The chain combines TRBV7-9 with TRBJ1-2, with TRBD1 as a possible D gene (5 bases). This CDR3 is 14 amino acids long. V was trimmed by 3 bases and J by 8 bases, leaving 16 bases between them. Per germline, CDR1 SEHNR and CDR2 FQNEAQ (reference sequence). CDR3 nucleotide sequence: TGTGCCAGCAGCTTCGACAGCTTCAGCCGCGGCTACACCTTC. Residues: CASSFDSFSRGYTF.

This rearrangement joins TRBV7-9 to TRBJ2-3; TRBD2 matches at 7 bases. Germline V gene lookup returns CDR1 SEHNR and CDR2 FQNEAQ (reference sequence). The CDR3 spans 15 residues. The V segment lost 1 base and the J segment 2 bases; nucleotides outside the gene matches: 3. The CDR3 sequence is CASSLGGDYTDTQYF. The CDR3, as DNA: TGTGCCAGCAGCTTAGGAGGGGACTACACAGATACGCAGTATTTT.

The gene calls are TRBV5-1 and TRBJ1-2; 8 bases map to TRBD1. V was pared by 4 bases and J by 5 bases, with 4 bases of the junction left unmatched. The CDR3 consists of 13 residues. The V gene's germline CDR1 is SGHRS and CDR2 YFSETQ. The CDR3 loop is CASSTDRAYGYTF. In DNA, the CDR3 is TGCGCCAGCAGCACGGACAGGGCGTATGGCTACACCTTC.

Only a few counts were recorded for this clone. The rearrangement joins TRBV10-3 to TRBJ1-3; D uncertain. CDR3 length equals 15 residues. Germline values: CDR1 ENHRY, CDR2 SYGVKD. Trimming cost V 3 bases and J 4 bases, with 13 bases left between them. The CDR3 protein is CAISDGRSVGNTIYF. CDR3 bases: TGTGCCATCAGTGACGGGAGATCCGTCGGAAACACCATATATTTT.

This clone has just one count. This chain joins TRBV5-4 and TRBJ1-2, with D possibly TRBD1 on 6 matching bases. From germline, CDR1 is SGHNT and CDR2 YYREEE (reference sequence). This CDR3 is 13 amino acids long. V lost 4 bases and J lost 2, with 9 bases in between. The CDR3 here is CASSVGGNYGYTF. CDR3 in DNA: TGTGCCAGCAGCGTAGGGGGAAACTATGGCTACACCTTC. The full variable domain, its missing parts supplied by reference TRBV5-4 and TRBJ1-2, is ETGVTQSPTHLIKTRGQQVTLRCSSQSGHNTVSWYQQALGQGPQFIFQYYREEENGRGNFPPRFSGLQFPNYSSELNVNALELDDSALYLCASSVGGNYGYTFGSGTRLTVV.

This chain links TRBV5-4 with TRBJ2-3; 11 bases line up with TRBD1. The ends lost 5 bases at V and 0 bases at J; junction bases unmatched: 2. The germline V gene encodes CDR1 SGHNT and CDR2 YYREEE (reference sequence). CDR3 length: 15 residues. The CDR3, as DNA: TGTGCCAGCAGTTGGGACAGGGGGAGCACAGATACGCAGTATTTT. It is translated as CASSWDRGSTDTQYF.

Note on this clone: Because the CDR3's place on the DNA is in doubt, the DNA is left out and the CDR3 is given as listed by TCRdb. This CDR3 is CASSFFGSGNTEAFF. J is TRBJ1-1 and V is TRBV5-1; the table assigns TRBD1, which was not confirmed against the DNA. From its first to its last residue, the CDR3 has 15 amino acids. The germline V gene encodes CDR1 SGHRS and CDR2 YFSETQ.

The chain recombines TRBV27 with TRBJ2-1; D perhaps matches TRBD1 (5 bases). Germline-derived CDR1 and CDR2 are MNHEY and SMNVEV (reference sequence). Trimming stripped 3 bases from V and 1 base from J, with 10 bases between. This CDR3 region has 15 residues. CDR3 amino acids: CASSFIRGSYNEQFF. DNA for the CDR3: TGTGCCAGCAGTTTCATAAGGGGTTCCTACAATGAGCAGTTCTTC.